The 11 T cell receptor beta chains in this list originate from one sample, sequenced in a study of technical replicates of blood from a few donors (dated by TCRdb to 2015 to 2018). Libraries were made using the immunoSEQ multiplex PCR assay. TCRdb holds this immuneACCESS table with in-frame rearrangements only. Some clones are missing; in checked studies, unresolved V genes explain under half, and the rest has no known cause. The sample table contains about 73,000 clones; only one count was recorded for about 92% of them. 0.2% to 0.3% of the sample is taken by the ten largest. The sample comprised T cells isolated from PBMCs. All receptors come from a human donor in good health.

The V gene is TRBV5-5, the J gene TRBJ2-7; TRBD1 agrees at 7 bases. Germline assignment: CDR1 SGHKS and CDR2 YYEKEE (reference sequence). The ends lost 3 bases at V and 6 bases at J; junction bases unmatched: 15. The CDR3 runs to 16 residues. The CDR3: CASSYDDRARIFEQYF. The CDR3 bases are TGTGCCAGCAGCTATGATGACAGGGCGCGTATCTTCGAGCAGTACTTC.

This CDR3 reads CSVEERGNEAFF. Here the CDR3 DNA reads TGCAGCGTTGAGGAAAGGGGTAATGAAGCTTTCTTT. The V call is TRBV29-1, the J call TRBJ1-1, with a weak D call TRBD1 (5 bases). Trimming took off 3 bases at V and 7 bases at J, with 12 bases between the two ends. The CDR3 covers 12 residues. CDR1 and CDR2 from the germline V gene are SQVTM and ANQGSEA.

This clone is a singleton in its sample. The chain uses TRBV9 and TRBJ2-2, with a possible D match to TRBD2 (5 bases). Per the germline V gene, CDR1 is SGDLS and CDR2 is YYNGEE. V lost 0 bases and J lost 6, with 12 bases in between. The CDR3 has 15 amino acids. CDR3 DNA sequence: TGTGCCAGCAGCGTAGAGCCCCAGGAGGCCGGGGAGCTGTTTTTT. It specifies CASSVEPQEAGELFF.

The chain links TRBV5-1 to TRBJ2-1; the D is unclear. This CDR3 has 13 amino acids. Germline CDR1 SGHRS, CDR2 YFSETQ. V was clipped by 5 bases and J by 5 bases, with 11 bases between them. The CDR3 here is CASSSRLDNEQFF. CDR3 DNA: TGCGCCAGCAGTTCCCGACTTGACAATGAGCAGTTCTTC.

The DNA of the CDR3 is TGTGCCAGCAGTTTATTGAGTGACGGAGGGCGCGAGCAGTACTTC. Residues: CASSLLSDGGREQYF. This chain joins TRBV28 and TRBJ2-7; a weak D match, TRBD2 (6 bases). The CDR3 contains 15 residues. Trimming pared 1 base from V and 6 bases from J, leaving 16 bases between. Germline lookup yields CDR1 MDHEN and CDR2 SYDVKM.

This clone occurred once. DNA for the CDR3: TGCAGCGTGGAACGGGACTCCTCCTACGAGCAGTACTTC. This translates into CSVERDSSYEQYF. The rearrangement links TRBV29-1 to TRBJ2-7, with D maybe TRBD2 (6 bases). V was trimmed by 6 bases and J by 0 bases, leaving 12 bases between them. CDR1 and CDR2 from the germline V gene are SQVTM and ANQGSEA. CDR3 size: 13 residues.

The genes are TRBV4-2 and TRBJ1-1, with TRBD1 matching 10 bases. The length of the CDR3 is 17 residues. Unmatched junction bases numbered 7, after V lost 2 bases and J lost 1 base. Looked up from germline, CDR1 is LGHNA and CDR2 is YNFKEQ. CDR3 residues: CASSQTGTGETNTEAFF. CDR3 DNA: TGTGCCAGCAGCCAAACCGGGACAGGGGAGACGAACACTGAAGCTTTCTTT.

In this sample, this clone turned up once. The V call is TRBV9, the J call TRBJ2-1; 7 positions agree with TRBD2. Germline values: CDR1 SGDLS, CDR2 YYNGEE. V shed 3 bases and J 3 bases; nucleotides not matched to a gene: 9. This CDR3 region has 16 residues. Here the CDR3 DNA reads TGTGCCAGCAGCGCCGGACTGGGGGAGGGCTACAATGAGCAGTTCTTC. This gives the protein CASSAGLGEGYNEQFF. The whole variable domain, remainder taken from reference TRBV9 and TRBJ2-1, is DSGVTQTPKHLITATGQRVTLRCSPRSGDLSVYWYQQSLDQGLQFLIQYYNGEERAKGNILERFSAQQFPDLHSELNLSSLELGDSALYFCASSAGLGEGYNEQFFGPGTRLTVL.

V usage is TRBV29-1 and J usage is TRBJ2-7; possibly TRBD2 for D (6 bases). V gave up 6 bases and J gave up 3 bases, with 15 bases separating them. CDR3 size: 13 residues. Germline V gene sequence: CDR1 SQVTM, CDR2 ANQGSEA. Written as DNA, the CDR3 is TGCAGCGTAGGTTCAGGGAGGAACTACGAGCAGTACTTC. Protein: CSVGSGRNYEQYF.

The rearrangement uses TRBV28 and TRBJ1-4; TRBD1 matches 11 bases. The junction had 13 bases not matched to a gene; V was cut back by 5 bases and J by 5 bases. CDR3 length: 18 amino acids. Germline V gene data show CDR1 as MDHEN and CDR2 as SYDVKM. This CDR3 is CASSPTGTGGSGNEKLFF. DNA for the CDR3: TGTGCCAGCAGTCCGACCGGGACAGGGGGATCGGGGAATGAAAAACTGTTTTTT.

The chain links TRBV18 to TRBJ1-3, with D possibly being TRBD1 (5 bases). CDR3 length: 16 residues. The germline V gene has CDR1 KGHSH and CDR2 LQKENI. The ends were cut back, 4 bases at V and 0 bases at J, with 13 bases in the middle. The CDR3 sequence: CASSQGLTNSGNTIYF. Here the CDR3 DNA reads TGTGCCAGCTCACAGGGACTGACGAACTCTGGAAACACCATATATTTT.